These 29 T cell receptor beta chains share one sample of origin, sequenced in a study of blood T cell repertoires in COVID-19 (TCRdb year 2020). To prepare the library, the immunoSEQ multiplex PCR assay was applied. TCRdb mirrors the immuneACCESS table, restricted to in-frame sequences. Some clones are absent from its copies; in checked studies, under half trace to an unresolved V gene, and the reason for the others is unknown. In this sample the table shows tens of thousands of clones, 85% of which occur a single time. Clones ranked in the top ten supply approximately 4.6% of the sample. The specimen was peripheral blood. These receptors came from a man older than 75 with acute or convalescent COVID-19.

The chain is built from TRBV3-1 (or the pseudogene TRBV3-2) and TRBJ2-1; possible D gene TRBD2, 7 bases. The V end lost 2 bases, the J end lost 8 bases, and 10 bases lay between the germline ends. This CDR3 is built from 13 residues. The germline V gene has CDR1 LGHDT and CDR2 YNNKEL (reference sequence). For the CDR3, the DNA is TGTGCCAGCAGCCAAAGGGGGGGCGATGAGCAGTTCTTC. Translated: CASSQRGGDEQFF.

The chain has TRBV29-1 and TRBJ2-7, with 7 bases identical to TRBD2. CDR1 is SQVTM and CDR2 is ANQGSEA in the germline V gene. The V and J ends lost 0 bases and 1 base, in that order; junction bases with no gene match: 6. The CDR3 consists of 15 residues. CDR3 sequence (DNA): TGCAGCGTTGAAGATCGGGCTAGCGGTTCCTACGAGCAGTACTTC. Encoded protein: CSVEDRASGSYEQYF.

CDR3 amino acids: CASSLVLSRARQETQYF. The CDR3, as DNA: TGCGCCAGCAGCTTGGTTCTCTCCAGGGCCCGCCAAGAGACCCAGTACTTC. This sequence joins TRBV5-1 and TRBJ2-5; the D gene is possibly TRBD1 (5 bases). The germline CDR1 and CDR2 sequences are SGHRS and YFSETQ. V lost 0 bases and J 1 base, leaving 16 bases between the germline ends. The CDR3 is 17 amino acids.

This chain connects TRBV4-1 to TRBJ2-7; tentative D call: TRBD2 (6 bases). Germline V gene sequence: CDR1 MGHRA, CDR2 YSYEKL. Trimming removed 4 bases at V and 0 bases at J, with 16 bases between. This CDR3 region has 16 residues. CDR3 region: CASSPTRYGSSYEQYF. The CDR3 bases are TGCGCCAGCAGCCCGACCCGCTACGGGAGCTCCTACGAGCAGTACTTC.

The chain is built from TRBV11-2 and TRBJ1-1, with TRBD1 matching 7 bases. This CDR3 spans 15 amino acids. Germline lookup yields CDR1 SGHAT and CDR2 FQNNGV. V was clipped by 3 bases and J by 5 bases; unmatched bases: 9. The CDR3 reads CASSFQRAGGTEAFF. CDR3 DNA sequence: TGTGCCAGCAGCTTTCAGAGGGCAGGGGGGACTGAAGCTTTCTTT.

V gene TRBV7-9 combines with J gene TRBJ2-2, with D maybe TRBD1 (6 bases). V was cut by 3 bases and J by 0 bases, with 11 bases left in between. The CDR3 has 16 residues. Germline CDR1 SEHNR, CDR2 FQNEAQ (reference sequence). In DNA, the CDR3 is TGTGCCAGCAGCTTTGGGGGCCCGACGAACACCGGGGAGCTGTTTTTT. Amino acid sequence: CASSFGGPTNTGELFF.

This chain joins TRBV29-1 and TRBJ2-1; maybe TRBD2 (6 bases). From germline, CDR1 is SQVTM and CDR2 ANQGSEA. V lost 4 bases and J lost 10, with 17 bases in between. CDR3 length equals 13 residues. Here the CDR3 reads CSVAPSEGWEQFF. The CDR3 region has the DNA TGCAGCGTTGCCCCATCGGAGGGTTGGGAGCAGTTCTTC.

The chain's CDR3 is CASSRRGSATSKAFF. CDR3 bases: TGTGCCAGCAGCCGCAGGGGTTCCGCTACATCCAAAGCTTTCTTT. The rearrangement links TRBV6-5 to TRBJ1-1; the D gene is possibly TRBD1 (6 bases). Per germline, CDR1 MNHEY and CDR2 SVGAGI. V was cut by 6 bases and J by 9 bases, with 23 bases left in between. The CDR3 totals 15 residues.

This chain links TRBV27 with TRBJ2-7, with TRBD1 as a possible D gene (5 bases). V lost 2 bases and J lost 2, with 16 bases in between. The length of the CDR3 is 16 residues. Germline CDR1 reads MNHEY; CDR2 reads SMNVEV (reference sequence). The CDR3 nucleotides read TGTGCCAGCAGTTTACTAGGACAAGGCTTAACCTACGAGCAGTACTTC. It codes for CASSLLGQGLTYEQYF.

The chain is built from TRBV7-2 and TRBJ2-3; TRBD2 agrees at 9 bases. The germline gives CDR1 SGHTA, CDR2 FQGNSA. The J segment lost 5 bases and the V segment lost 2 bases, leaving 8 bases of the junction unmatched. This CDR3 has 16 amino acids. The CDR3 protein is CASSLMPSGNGDTQYF. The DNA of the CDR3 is TGTGCCAGCAGCTTAATGCCTAGCGGGAATGGAGATACGCAGTATTTT.

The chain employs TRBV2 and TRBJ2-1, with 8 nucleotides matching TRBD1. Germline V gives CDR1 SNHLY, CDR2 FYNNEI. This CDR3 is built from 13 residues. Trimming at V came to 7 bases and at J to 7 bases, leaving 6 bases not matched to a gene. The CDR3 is CASTWDRQNEQFF. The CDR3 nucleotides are TGTGCCAGCACCTGGGACAGGCAGAATGAGCAGTTCTTC. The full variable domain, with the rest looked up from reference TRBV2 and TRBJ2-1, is EPEVTQTPSHQVTQMGQEVILRCVPISNHLYFYWYRQILGQKVEFLVSFYNNEISEKSEIFDDQFSVERPDGSNFTLKIRSTKLEDSAMYFCASTWDRQNEQFFGPGTRLTVL.

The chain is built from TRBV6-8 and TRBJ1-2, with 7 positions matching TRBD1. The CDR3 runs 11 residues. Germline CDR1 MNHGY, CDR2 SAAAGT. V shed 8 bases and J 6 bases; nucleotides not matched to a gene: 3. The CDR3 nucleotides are TGTGCCAGCTTCGACAGGGATGGCTACACCTTC. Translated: CASFDRDGYTF.

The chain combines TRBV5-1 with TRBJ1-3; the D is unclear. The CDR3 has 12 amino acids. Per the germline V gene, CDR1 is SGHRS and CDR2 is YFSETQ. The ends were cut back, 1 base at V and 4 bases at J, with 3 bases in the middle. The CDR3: CASSLQGNTIYF. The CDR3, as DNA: TGCGCCAGCAGCTTGCAGGGAAACACCATATATTTT.

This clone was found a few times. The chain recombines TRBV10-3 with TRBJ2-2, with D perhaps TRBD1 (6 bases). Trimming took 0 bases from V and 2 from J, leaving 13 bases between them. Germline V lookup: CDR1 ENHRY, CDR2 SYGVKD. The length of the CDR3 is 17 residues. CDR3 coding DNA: TGTGCCATCAGTGAGTCCAAAACAGGGTTCAACACCGGGGAGCTGTTTTTT. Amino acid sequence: CAISESKTGFNTGELFF.

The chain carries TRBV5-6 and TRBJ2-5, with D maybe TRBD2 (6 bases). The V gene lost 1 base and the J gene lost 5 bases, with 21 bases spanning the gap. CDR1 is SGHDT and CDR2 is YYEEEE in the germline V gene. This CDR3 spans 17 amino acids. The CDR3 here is CASSLLGSDYPGETQYF. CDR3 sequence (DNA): TGTGCCAGCAGCTTGTTAGGCTCGGACTACCCAGGGGAGACCCAGTACTTC.

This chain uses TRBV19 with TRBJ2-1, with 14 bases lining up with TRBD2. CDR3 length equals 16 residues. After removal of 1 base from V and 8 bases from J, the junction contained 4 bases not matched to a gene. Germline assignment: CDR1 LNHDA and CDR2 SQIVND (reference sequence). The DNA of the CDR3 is TGTGCCAGTAGTATAGCCGGACTAGCGGGAGGCGATGAGCAGTTCTTC. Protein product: CASSIAGLAGGDEQFF.

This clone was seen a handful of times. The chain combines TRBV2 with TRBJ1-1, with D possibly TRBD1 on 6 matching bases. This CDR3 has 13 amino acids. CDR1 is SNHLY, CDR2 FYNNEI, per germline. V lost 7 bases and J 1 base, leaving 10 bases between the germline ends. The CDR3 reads CASIRQENTEAFF. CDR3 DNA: TGTGCCAGCATTCGACAGGAGAACACTGAAGCTTTCTTT. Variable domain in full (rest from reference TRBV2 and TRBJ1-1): EPEVTQTPSHQVTQMGQEVILRCVPISNHLYFYWYRQILGQKVEFLVSFYNNEISEKSEIFDDQFSVERPDGSNFTLKIRSTKLEDSAMYFCASIRQENTEAFFGQGTRLTVV.

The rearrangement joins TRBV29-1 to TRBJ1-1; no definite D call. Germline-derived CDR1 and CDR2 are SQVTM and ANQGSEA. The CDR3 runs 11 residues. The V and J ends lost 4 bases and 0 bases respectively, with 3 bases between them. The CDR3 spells CSVAVNTEAFF. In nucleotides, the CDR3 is TGCAGCGTTGCCGTGAACACTGAAGCTTTCTTT.

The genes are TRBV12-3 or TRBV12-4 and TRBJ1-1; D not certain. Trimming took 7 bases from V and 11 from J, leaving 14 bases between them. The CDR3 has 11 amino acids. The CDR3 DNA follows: TGTGCCAGCACCCACGGGAGAATGGCTTTCTTT. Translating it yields CASTHGRMAFF.

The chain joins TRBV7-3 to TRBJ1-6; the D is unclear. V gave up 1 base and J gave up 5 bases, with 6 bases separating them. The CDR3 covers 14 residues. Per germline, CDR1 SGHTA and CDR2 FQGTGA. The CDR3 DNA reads TGTGCCAGCAGCTTAAACAACAATAATTCACCCCTCCACTTT. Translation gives CASSLNNNNSPLHF.

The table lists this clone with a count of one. In DNA, the CDR3 is TGTGCCAGTAGTAGAGCCAGGGACCAAGAGACCCAGTACTTC. This translates into CASSRARDQETQYF. This chain connects TRBV19 to TRBJ2-5; a possible D gene is TRBD1 (5 bases). The CDR3 runs to 14 residues. Looked up from germline, CDR1 is LNHDA and CDR2 is SQIVND (reference sequence). V was cut by 4 bases and J by 0 bases, with 9 bases left in between.

CDR3 sequence: CASSSPSVYEQYF. In DNA form, the CDR3 reads TGTGCCAGCAGTTCTCCTAGCGTATACGAGCAGTACTTC. The chain combines TRBV6-2 or TRBV6-3 with TRBJ2-7; D is perhaps TRBD2 (6 bases). This CDR3 region has 13 residues. Germline CDR1 and CDR2: MNHEY and SVGEGT. V shed 4 bases and J shed 4 bases, with 11 bases lying between them.

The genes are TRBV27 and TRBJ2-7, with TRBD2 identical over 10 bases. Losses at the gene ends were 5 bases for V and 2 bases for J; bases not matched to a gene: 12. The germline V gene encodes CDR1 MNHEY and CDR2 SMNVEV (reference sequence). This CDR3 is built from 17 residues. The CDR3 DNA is TGTGCCAGCAGTCCACAACCCGGGACTAGCGTAACCTACGAGCAGTACTTC. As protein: CASSPQPGTSVTYEQYF.

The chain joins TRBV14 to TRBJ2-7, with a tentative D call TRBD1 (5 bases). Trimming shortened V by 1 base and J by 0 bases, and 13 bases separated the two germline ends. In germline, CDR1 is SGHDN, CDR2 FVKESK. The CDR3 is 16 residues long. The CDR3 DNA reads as TGTGCCAGCAGCCAAGTTAGGGGCCGAAGCTCCTACGAGCAGTACTTC. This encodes CASSQVRGRSSYEQYF. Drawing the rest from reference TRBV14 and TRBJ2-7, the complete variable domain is EAGVTQFPSHSVIEKGQTVTLRCDPISGHDNLYWYRRVMGKEIKFLLHFVKESKQDESGMPNNRFLAERTGGTYSTLKVQPAELEDSGVYFCASSQVRGRSSYEQYFGPGTRLTVT.

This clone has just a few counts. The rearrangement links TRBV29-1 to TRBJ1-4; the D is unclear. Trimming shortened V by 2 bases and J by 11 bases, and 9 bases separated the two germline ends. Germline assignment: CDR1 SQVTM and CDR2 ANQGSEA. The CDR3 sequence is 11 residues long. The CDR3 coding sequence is TGCAGCGTTGAACCTCTGTCTAAACTGTTTTTT. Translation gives CSVEPLSKLFF. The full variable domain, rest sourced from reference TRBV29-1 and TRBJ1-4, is SAVISQKPSRDICQRGTSLTIQCQVDSQVTMMFWYRQQPGQSLTLIATANQGSEATYESGFVIDKFPISRPNLTFSTLTVSNMSPEDSSIYLCSVEPLSKLFFGSGTQLSVL.

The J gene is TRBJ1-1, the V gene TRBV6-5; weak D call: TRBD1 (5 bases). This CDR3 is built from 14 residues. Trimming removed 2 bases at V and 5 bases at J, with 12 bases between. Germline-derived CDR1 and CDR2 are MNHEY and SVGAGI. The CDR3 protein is CASSYGGSRTEAFF. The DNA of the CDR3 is TGTGCCAGCAGTTACGGGGGGTCACGGACTGAAGCTTTCTTT.

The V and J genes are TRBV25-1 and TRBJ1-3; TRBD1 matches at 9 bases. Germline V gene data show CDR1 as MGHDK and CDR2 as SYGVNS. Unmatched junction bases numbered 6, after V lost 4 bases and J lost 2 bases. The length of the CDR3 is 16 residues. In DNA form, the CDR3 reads TGTGCCAGCAGTGTGAGGGACAGGGCAGCTGGAAACACCATATATTTT. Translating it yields CASSVRDRAAGNTIYF.

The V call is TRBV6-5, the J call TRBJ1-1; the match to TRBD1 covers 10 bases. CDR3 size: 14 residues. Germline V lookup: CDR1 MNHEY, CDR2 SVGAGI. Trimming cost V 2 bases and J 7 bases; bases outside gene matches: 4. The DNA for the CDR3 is TGTGCCAGCAGTTACGGGACAGGGGCCCTTGAAGCTTTCTTT. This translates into CASSYGTGALEAFF.

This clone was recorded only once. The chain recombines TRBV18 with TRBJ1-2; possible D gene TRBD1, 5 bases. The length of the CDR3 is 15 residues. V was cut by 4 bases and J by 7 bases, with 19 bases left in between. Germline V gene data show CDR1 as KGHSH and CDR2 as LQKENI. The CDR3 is CASSRAQGIELGYTF. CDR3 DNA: TGTGCCAGCTCACGGGCCCAGGGCATAGAACTTGGCTACACCTTC. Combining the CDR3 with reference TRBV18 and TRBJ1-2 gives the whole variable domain NAGVMQNPRHLVRRRGQEARLRCSPMKGHSHVYWYRQLPEEGLKFMVYLQKENIIDESGMPKERFSAEFPKEGPSILRIQQVVRGDSAAYFCASSRAQGIELGYTFGSGTRLTVV.